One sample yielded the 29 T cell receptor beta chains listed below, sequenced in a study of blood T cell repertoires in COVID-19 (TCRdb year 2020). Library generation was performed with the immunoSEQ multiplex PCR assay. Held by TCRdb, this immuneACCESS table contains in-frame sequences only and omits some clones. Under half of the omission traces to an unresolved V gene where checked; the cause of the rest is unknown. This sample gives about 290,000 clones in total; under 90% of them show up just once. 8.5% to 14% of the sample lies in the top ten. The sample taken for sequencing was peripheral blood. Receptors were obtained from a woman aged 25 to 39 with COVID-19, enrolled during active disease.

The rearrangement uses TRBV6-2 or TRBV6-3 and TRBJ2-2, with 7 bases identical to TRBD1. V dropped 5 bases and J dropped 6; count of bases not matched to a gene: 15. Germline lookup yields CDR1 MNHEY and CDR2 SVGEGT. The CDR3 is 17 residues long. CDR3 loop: CASSTSPTTGMSGELFF. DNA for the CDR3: TGTGCCAGCAGTACATCCCCCACGACAGGGATGTCCGGGGAGCTGTTTTTT.

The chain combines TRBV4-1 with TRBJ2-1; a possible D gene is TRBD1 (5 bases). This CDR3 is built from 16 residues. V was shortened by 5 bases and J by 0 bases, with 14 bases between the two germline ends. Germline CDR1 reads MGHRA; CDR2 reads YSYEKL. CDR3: CASSFDSRVSYNEQFF. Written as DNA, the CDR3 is TGCGCCAGCAGCTTCGACTCCAGGGTCTCCTACAATGAGCAGTTCTTC.

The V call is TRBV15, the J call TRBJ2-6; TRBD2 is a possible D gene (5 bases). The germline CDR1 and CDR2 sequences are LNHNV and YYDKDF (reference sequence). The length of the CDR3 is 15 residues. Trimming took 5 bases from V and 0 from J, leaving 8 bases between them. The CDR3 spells CATSSGNSGANVLTF. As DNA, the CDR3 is TGTGCCACCAGCTCGGGGAACTCTGGGGCCAACGTCCTGACTTTC.

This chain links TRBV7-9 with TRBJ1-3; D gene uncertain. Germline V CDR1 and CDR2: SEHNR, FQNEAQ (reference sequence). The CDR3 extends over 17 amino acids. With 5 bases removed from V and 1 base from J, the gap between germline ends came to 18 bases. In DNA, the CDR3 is TGTGCCAGCAGCCATCGGGAGGTCCGTTGGTCTGGAAACACCATATATTTT. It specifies CASSHREVRWSGNTIYF. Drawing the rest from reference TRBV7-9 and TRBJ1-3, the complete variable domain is DTGVSQNPRHKITKRGQNVTFRCDPISEHNRLYWYRQTLGQGPEFLTYFQNEAQLEKSRLLSDRFSAERPKGSFSTLEIQRTEQGDSAMYLCASSHREVRWSGNTIYFGEGSWLTVV.

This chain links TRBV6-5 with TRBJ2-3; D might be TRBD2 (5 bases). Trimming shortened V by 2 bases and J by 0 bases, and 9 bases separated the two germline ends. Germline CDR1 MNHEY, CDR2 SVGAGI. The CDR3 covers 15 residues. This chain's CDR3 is CASSYGWTSTDTQYF. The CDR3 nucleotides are TGTGCCAGCAGTTACGGCTGGACTAGCACAGATACGCAGTATTTT.

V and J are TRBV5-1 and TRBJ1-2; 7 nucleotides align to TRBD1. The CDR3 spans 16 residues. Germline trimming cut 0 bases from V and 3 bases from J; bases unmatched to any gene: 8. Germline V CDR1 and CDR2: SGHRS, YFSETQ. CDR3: CASSLAGTEPYYGYTF. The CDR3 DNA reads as TGCGCCAGCAGCTTGGCCGGGACAGAACCTTACTATGGCTACACCTTC.

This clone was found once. The CDR3 nucleotides are TGTGCCAGCAGCTTAGCCGTCAGTATGAACACTGAAGCTTTCTTT. This codes for CASSLAVSMNTEAFF. V usage is TRBV7-9 and J usage is TRBJ1-1; D gene ambiguous. The V gene's germline CDR1 is SEHNR and CDR2 FQNEAQ (reference sequence). The CDR3 totals 15 residues. Trimming stripped 0 bases from V and 0 bases from J, with 8 bases between.

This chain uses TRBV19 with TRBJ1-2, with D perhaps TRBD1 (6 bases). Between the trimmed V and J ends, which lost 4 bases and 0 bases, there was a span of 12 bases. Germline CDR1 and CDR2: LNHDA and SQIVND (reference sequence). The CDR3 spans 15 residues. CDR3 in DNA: TGTGCCAGTAGTACGGGGGGCGCGTCTAACTATGGCTACACCTTC. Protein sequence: CASSTGGASNYGYTF.

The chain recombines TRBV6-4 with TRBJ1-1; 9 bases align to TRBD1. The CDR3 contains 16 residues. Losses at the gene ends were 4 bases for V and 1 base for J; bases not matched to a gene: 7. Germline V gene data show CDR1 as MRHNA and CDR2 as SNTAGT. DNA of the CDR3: TGTGCCAGCAGTGCAGACAGGGGGGCGGCGAACACTGAAGCTTTCTTT. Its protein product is CASSADRGAANTEAFF.

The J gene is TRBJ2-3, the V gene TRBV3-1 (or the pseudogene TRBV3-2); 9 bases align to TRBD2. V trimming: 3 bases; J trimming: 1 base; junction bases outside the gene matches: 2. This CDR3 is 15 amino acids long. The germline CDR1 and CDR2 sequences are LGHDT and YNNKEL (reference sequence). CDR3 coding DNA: TGTGCCAGCAGCCATTTAGCGGGGGGCACAGATACGCAGTATTTT. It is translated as CASSHLAGGTDTQYF.

CDR3 sequence: CSVEVGGFTEAFF. CDR3 nucleotides: TGCAGCGTTGAAGTTGGCGGGTTCACTGAAGCTTTCTTT. The genes are TRBV29-1 and TRBJ1-1, with no clear D. Germline V lookup: CDR1 SQVTM, CDR2 ANQGSEA. With 1 base removed from V and 4 bases from J, the gap between germline ends came to 10 bases. The CDR3 is 13 amino acids.

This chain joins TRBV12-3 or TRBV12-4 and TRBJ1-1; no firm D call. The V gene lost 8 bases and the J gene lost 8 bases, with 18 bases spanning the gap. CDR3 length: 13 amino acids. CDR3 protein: CASGLRHLGEAFF. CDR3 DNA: TGTGCCAGCGGGCTCCGACATTTAGGAGAAGCTTTCTTT.

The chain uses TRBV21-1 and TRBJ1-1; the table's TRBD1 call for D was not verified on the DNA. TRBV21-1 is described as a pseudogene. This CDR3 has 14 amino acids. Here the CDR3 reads CASSKAFKPGEAFF. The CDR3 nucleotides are TGTGCCAGCAGCAAAGCCTTTAAACCAGGAGAAGCTTTCTTT.

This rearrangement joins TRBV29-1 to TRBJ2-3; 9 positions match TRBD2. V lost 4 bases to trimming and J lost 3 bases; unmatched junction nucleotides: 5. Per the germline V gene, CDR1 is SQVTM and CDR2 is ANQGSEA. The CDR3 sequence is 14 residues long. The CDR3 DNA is TGCAGCGTTGCCCAGCGGGGGGCAACAGATACGCAGTATTTT. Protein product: CSVAQRGATDTQYF.

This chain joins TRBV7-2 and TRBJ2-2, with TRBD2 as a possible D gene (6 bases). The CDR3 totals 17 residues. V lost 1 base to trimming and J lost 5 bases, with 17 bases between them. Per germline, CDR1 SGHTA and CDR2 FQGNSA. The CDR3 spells CASSLEVVSGPTGELFF. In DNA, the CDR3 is TGTGCCAGCAGCTTAGAGGTGGTTAGCGGACCTACCGGGGAGCTGTTTTTT.

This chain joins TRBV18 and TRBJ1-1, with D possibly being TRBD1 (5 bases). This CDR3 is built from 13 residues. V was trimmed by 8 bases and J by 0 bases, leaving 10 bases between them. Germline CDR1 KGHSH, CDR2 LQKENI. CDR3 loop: CASHGGMNTEAFF. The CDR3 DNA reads TGTGCCAGCCACGGGGGGATGAACACTGAAGCTTTCTTT.

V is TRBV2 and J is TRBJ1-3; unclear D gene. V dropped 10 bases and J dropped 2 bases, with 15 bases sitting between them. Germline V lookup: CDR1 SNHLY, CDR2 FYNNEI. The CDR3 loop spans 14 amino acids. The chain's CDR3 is CATRPRTAGNTIYF. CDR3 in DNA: TGTGCCACCCGACCCCGCACAGCTGGAAACACCATATATTTT.

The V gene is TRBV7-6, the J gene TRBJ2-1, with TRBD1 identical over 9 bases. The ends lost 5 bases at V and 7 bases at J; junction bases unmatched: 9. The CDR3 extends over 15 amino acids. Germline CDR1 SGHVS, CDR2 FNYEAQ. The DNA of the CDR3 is TGTGCCAGCAGCCCGCGATCGGGACAGGGAAATGAGCAGTTCTTC. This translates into CASSPRSGQGNEQFF.

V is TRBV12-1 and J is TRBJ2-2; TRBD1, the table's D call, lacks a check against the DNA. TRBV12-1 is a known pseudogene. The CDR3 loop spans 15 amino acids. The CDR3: CASSSTTGNTGELFF. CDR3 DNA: TGTGCCAGCAGCTCTACGACAGGGAACACCGGGGAGCTGTTTTTT.

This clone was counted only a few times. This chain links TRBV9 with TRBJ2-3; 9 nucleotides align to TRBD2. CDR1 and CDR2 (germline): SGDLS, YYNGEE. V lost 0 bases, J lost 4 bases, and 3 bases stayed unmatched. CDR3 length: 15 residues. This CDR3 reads CASSVGRGGSDTQYF. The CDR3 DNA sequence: TGTGCCAGCAGCGTAGGGCGGGGGGGGTCAGATACGCAGTATTTT.

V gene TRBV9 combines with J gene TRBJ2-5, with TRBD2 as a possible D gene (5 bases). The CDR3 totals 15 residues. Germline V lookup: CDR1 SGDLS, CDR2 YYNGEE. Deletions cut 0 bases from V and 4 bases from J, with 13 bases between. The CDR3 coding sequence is TGTGCCAGCAGCGTAGTAACCGGGGTTGGAGAGACCCAGTACTTC. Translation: CASSVVTGVGETQYF. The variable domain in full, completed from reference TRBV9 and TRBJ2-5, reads DSGVTQTPKHLITATGQRVTLRCSPRSGDLSVYWYQQSLDQGLQFLIQYYNGEERAKGNILERFSAQQFPDLHSELNLSSLELGDSALYFCASSVVTGVGETQYFGPGTRLLVL.

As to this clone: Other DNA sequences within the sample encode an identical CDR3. The CDR3 here is CASSLGQGLSSYEQYF. DNA for the CDR3: TGCGCCAGCAGCTTGGGACAGGGCCTTTCCTCCTACGAGCAGTACTTC. This rearrangement joins TRBV5-1 to TRBJ2-7, with TRBD1 matching over 7 bases. The CDR3 runs 16 residues. CDR1 is SGHRS, CDR2 YFSETQ, per germline. J was trimmed by 0 bases and V by 0 bases; bases with no gene match: 6.

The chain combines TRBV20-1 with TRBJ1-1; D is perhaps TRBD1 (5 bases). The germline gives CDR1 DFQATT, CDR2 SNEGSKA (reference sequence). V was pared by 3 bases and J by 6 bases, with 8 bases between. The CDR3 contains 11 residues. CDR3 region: CSASRQPEAFF. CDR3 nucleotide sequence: TGCAGTGCTAGTAGACAGCCTGAAGCTTTCTTT.

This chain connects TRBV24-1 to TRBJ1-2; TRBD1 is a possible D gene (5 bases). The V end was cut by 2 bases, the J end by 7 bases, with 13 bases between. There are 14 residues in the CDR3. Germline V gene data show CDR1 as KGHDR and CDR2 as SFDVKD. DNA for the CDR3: TGTGCCACCAGTGATTCGGGGAGGGGCGGTGGCTACACCTTC. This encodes CATSDSGRGGGYTF.

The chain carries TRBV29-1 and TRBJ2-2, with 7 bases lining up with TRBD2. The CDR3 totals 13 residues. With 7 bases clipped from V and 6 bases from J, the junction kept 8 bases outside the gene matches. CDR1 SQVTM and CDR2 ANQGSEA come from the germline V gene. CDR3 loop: CSGRGGWAGELFF. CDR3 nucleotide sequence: TGCAGCGGCCGCGGGGGTTGGGCCGGGGAGCTGTTTTTT.

Here the CDR3 DNA reads TGTGCCAGCAGCGTAGATGCCGGACAGCCAAACACTGAAGCTTTCTTT. This translates into CASSVDAGQPNTEAFF. The chain uses TRBV9 and TRBJ1-1, with D possibly matching TRBD1 (6 bases). The ends were cut back, 0 bases at V and 2 bases at J, with 14 bases in the middle. The germline CDR1 and CDR2 sequences are SGDLS and YYNGEE. The CDR3 covers 16 residues.

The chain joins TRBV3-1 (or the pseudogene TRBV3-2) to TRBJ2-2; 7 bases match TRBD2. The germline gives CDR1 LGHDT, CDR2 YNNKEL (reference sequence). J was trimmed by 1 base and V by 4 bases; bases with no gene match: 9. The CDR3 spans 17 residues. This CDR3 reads CASSLRPAGENTGELFF. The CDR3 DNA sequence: TGTGCCAGCAGCCTTAGACCTGCGGGGGAGAACACCGGGGAGCTGTTTTTT.

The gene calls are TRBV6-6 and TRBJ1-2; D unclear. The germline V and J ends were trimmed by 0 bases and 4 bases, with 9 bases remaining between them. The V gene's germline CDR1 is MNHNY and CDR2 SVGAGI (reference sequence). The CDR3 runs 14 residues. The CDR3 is CASSYSGSLYGYTF. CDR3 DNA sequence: TGTGCCAGCAGTTACTCGGGCAGCCTCTATGGCTACACCTTC.

The CDR3 spells CASRWGGEDTEAFF. DNA for the CDR3: TGCGCCAGCAGGTGGGGGGGAGAGGACACTGAAGCTTTCTTT. The chain links TRBV5-1 to TRBJ1-1, with D maybe TRBD1 (5 bases). The V gene lost 5 bases and the J gene lost 3 bases, with 14 bases spanning the gap. The CDR3 is made up of 14 amino acids. Germline V CDR1 and CDR2: SGHRS, YFSETQ.